A selection of T cell receptor beta chains follows, all from one sample in a study of cytomegalovirus exposure and HLA in healthy donors. Clones were sequenced by immunoSEQ multiplex PCR, and TCRdb holds only the in-frame ones, with some missing. The profile shows around 67,000 clones, roughly 74% of them singletons. Sequenced sample: PBMCs. These receptors all stem from a man younger than 35 in good health and CMV-seropositive. The CDR3 runs from the conserved cysteine through the conserved F or W. Fields, in order: clone size, D gene, V gene, J gene, CDR3 protein, CDR3 DNA. A D gene is named only where the DNA matches it firmly. Rows give clone size only sometimes, using once, few, many, or a class for an expanded clone.

size: .
D: .
V: TRBV30
J: TRBJ2-1
CDR3: CAWSIVYNEQFF
DNA: TGTGCCTGGAGTATAGTGTACAATGAGCAGTTCTTC

size: .
D: .
V: TRBV7-9
J: TRBJ1-2
CDR3: CASIQGAGVLANYGYTF
DNA: TGTGCCAGCATCCAAGGGGCAGGGGTTCTAGCTAACTATGGCTACACCTTC

size: .
D: TRBD1
V: TRBV30
J: TRBJ2-3
CDR3: CAWSVFGTGADTQYF
DNA: TGTGCCTGGAGTGTCTTCGGGACAGGGGCAGATACGCAGTATTTT

size: .
D: .
V: TRBV6-4
J: TRBJ2-1
CDR3: CASSAGLTGGNEQFF
DNA: TGTGCCAGCAGTGCGGGGTTAACGGGTGGCAATGAGCAGTTCTTC

size: .
D: TRBD2
V: TRBV6-1
J: TRBJ2-1
CDR3: CASSALAGSNEQFF
DNA: TGTGCCAGCAGCGCCCTAGCGGGATCTAATGAGCAGTTCTTC

size: .
D: .
V: TRBV6-1
J: TRBJ2-2
CDR3: CASSPGTANTGELFF
DNA: TGTGCCAGCAGTCCTGGGACTGCGAACACCGGGGAGCTGTTTTTT

size: .
D: .
V: TRBV15
J: TRBJ1-1
CDR3: CATSRLQGDTEAFF
DNA: TGTGCCACCAGCAGGCTACAGGGCGACACTGAAGCTTTCTTT

size: .
D: TRBD1
V: TRBV4-1
J: TRBJ2-7
CDR3: CASSPLPGQTFLSYEQYF
DNA: TGCGCCAGCAGCCCCCTCCCGGGACAGACGTTCCTCTCCTACGAGCAGTACTTC

size: .
D: .
V: TRBV9
J: TRBJ2-5
CDR3: CASSVAGLETQYF
DNA: TGTGCCAGCAGCGTAGCGGGGTTGGAGACCCAGTACTTC

size: .
D: TRBD1
V: TRBV2
J: TRBJ1-5
CDR3: CASRGTDYSNQPQHF
DNA: TGTGCCAGCAGGGGGACAGACTATAGCAATCAGCCCCAGCATTTT

size: .
D: TRBD1
V: TRBV25-1
J: TRBJ1-4
CDR3: CASSETGTGVEKLFF
DNA: TGTGCCAGCAGTGAGACCGGGACAGGGGTTGAAAAACTGTTTTTT

size: .
D: TRBD2
V: TRBV28
J: TRBJ2-1
CDR3: CASSFILGGRGYNEQFF
DNA: TGTGCCAGCAGTTTTATCCTCGGGGGGAGGGGCTACAATGAGCAGTTCTTC

size: .
D: .
V: TRBV6-5
J: TRBJ1-1
CDR3: CASSYRGWTEAFF
DNA: TGTGCCAGCAGTTACAGGGGCTGGACTGAAGCTTTCTTT

size: .
D: TRBD1
V: TRBV5-1
J: TRBJ1-5
CDR3: CASSLAGQSNQPQHF
DNA: TGCGCCAGCAGCCTAGCGGGACAGAGCAATCAGCCCCAGCATTTT

size: .
D: .
V: TRBV19
J: TRBJ2-5
CDR3: CASSGQETQYF
DNA: TGTGCCAGTAGTGGCCAGGAGACCCAGTACTTC

size: .
D: TRBD1
V: TRBV30
J: TRBJ1-1
CDR3: CAWKVTGGDTEAFF
DNA: TGTGCCTGGAAAGTGACAGGGGGGGACACTGAAGCTTTCTTT

size: .
D: TRBD1
V: TRBV28
J: TRBJ1-5
CDR3: CASSGTGLSNQPQHF
DNA: TGTGCCAGCAGTGGGACAGGACTCAGCAATCAGCCCCAGCATTTT

size: .
D: .
V: TRBV30
J: TRBJ1-2
CDR3: CAWREIRGNYGYTF
DNA: TGTGCCTGGAGGGAGATTAGGGGAAACTATGGCTACACCTTC

size: few
D: .
V: TRBV6-1
J: TRBJ2-5
CDR3: CASSADNQETQYF
DNA: TGTGCCAGCAGTGCGGACAATCAAGAGACCCAGTACTTC

size: .
D: .
V: TRBV11-2
J: TRBJ1-5
CDR3: CASSSFREGPQHF
DNA: TGTGCCAGCAGCAGCTTCCGGGAAGGGCCCCAGCATTTT

size: .
D: .
V: TRBV28
J: TRBJ2-7
CDR3: CASSSLGGAKVYEQYF
DNA: TGTGCCAGCAGTTCCCTGGGGGGGGCCAAAGTCTACGAGCAGTACTTC

size: .
D: .
V: TRBV7-6
J: TRBJ2-2
CDR3: CASSLGAGNTGELFF
DNA: TGTGCCAGCAGCTTGGGGGCAGGGAACACCGGGGAGCTGTTTTTT